This T cell receptor (beta chain) came from a study of vaccination and CD4 T cells after COVID-19. Details on this clonotype: Its antigen is as yet unknown.

The treatment here: approximately nine-day PBMC culture with coronavirus spike peptide pools or control peptides (ViraFEST assay). This CDR3 comprises 14 residues. With 4 bases removed from V and 7 bases from J, the gap between germline ends came to 13 bases. CDR1 is SGHNT and CDR2 is YENEEA in the germline V gene. The study sequenced cultured CD4+ T cell DNA using the Oncomine TCR Beta short-read assay. TCRdb processed the PCR reads anew with MiXCR; each CDR3 protein has one entry. The sample lists 9,000 to 15,000 distinct CDR3 sequences; roughly 44% were seen once. The sample consisted of cultured CD4+ T cells from blood. The rearrangement uses TRBV11-3 and TRBJ2-2; D is tentatively TRBD1 or TRBD2 (5 bases each). This receptor was obtained from a human donor with COVID-19. CDR3 nucleotides: TGTGCCAGCAGCTCCTCCGGGACCGACGGGGAGCTGTTTTTT. Amino acids: CASSSSGTDGELFF.